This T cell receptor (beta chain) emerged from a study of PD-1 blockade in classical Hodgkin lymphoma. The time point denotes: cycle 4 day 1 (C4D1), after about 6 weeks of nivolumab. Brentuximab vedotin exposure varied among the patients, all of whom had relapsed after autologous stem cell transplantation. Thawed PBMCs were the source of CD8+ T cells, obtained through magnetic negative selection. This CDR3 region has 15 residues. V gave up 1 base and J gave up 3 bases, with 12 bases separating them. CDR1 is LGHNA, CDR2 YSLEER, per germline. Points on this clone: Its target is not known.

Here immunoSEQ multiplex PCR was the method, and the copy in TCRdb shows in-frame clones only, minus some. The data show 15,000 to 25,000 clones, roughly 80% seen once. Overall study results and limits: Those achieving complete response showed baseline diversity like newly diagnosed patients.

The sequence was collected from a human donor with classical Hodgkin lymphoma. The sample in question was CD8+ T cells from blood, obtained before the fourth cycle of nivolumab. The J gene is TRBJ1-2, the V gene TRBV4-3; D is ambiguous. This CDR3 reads CASSQAPFEYYGYTF. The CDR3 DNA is TGCGCCAGCAGCCAAGCCCCGTTCGAGTACTATGGCTACACCTTC.